This T cell receptor beta chain was recovered during a study of PD-L1 blockade in urothelial cancer. Study-wide context: The authors examined blood 3 weeks (second dose) and 6 weeks after treatment start.

Time point noted: pretreatment peripheral blood. Pretreatment and on-treatment samples were taken, numbering 1 to 8 per patient. TCRdb's copy holds only in-frame clones and misses some; the assay was immunoSEQ multiplex PCR. Of around 82,000 clones listed, 65% to 85% are singletons. V shed 0 bases and J 1 base; nucleotides not matched to a gene: 6. Germline loops: CDR1 SGDLS, CDR2 YYNGEE. The CDR3 is 16 residues long. The receptor comes from a man aged 55 to 70 with urothelial cancer. The specimen was PBMCs, collected around atezolizumab (anti-PD-L1) treatment. The chain employs TRBV9 and TRBJ1-1; 7 bases are a match to TRBD1. The DNA of the CDR3 is TGTGCCAGCAGCGTAGCGTATGGACAGGAGAACACTGAAGCTTTCTTT. Protein sequence: CASSVAYGQENTEAFF.